This T cell receptor beta chain was identified in a study of blood T cells in healthy people across ages. A few counts support this clonotype. Together with a sample-barcoded 5' primer, a J-beta primer mix was included in a second PCR lasting roughly 7 to 11 cycles. TCRdb analysed the 5' RACE reads with MiXCR anew, one entry per CDR3 protein. The table shows around 1,600,000 distinct CDR3 sequences, with less than 45% occurring only once. This TCR was sampled from a woman between 18 and 30 years old in good health. The sequencing input was blood.

Here the CDR3 reads CASSQAGTRGTDTQYF. CDR3 DNA sequence: TGTGCCAGCAGCCAAGCCGGGACCAGGGGCACAGATACGCAGTATTTT. The chain uses TRBV7-2 and TRBJ2-3; D is perhaps TRBD1 or TRBD2 (5 bases each). The CDR3 sequence is 16 residues long. Trimming took off 5 bases at V and 1 base at J, with 16 bases between the two ends. Germline V CDR1 and CDR2: SGHTA, FQGNSA. The whole variable domain, remainder taken from reference TRBV7-2 and TRBJ2-3, is GAGVSQSPSNKVTEKGKDVELRCDPISGHTALYWYRQSLGQGLEFLIYFQGNSAPDKSGLPSDRFSAERTGGSVSTLTIQRTQQEDSAVYLCASSQAGTRGTDTQYFGPGTRLTVL.